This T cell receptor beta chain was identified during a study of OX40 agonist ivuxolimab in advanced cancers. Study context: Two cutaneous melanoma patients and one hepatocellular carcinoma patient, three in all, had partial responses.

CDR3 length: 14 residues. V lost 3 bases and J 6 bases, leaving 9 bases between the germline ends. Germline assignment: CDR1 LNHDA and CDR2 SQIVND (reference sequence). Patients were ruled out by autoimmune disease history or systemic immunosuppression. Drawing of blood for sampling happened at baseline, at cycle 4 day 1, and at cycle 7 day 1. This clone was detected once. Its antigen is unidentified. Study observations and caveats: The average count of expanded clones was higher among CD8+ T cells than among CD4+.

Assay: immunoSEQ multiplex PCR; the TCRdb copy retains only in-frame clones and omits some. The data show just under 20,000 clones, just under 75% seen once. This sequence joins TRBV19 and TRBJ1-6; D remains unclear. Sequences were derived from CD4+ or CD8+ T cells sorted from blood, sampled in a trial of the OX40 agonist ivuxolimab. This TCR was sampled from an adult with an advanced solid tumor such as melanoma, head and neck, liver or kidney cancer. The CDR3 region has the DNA TGTGCCAGTAGTATTCTACTGATTAATTCACCCCTCCACTTT. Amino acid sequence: CASSILLINSPLHF.